A single sample gave rise to the 25 T cell receptor beta chains below, sequenced in a study of cytomegalovirus exposure and HLA in healthy donors. Researchers ran the PCR with 60 Vbeta and 13 Jbeta primers. Only in-frame clones appear in the TCRdb table, and some are missing; sequencing was by immunoSEQ multiplex PCR. The sample lists approximately 91,000 clones, about nine tenths seen once, with around a tenth in the top ten. Material: PBMCs. All receptors come from a man aged 25 to 45 in good health and CMV-seropositive.

CDR3 protein: CASRGIGGLAGTDTQYF. CDR3 bases: TGTGCCAGCAGAGGCATCGGTGGACTAGCGGGCACAGATACGCAGTATTTT. This chain links TRBV2 with TRBJ2-3; 10 bases align to TRBD2. Per germline, CDR1 SNHLY and CDR2 FYNNEI. This CDR3 has 17 amino acids. Trimming removed 6 bases from V and 1 base from J; junction bases left unmatched: 10.

The V and J genes are TRBV6-6 and TRBJ2-1; 10 positions agree with TRBD1. Germline loops: CDR1 MNHNY, CDR2 SVGAGI (reference sequence). The trim removed 4 bases at V and 6 bases at J, leaving 3 bases unmatched. The CDR3 covers 14 residues. The CDR3 loop is CASSSGTGVNEQFF. The CDR3 region has the DNA TGTGCCAGCAGTTCTGGGACAGGGGTCAATGAGCAGTTCTTC.

The chain has TRBV19 and TRBJ2-6; TRBD1 matches 11 bases. From germline, CDR1 is LNHDA and CDR2 SQIVND (reference sequence). The trim removed 10 bases at V and 0 bases at J, leaving 8 bases unmatched. The CDR3 sequence is 17 residues long. The CDR3: CATSPGQGDSGANVLTF. CDR3 sequence (DNA): TGTGCCACATCACCGGGACAGGGGGACTCTGGGGCCAACGTCCTGACTTTC.

Of note for this clone: Relative to the germline gene, one junction end is altered; a read error may explain this. Distinct nucleotide sequences in the sample also encode this CDR3. This chain uses TRBV30 with TRBJ1-4; D ambiguous. This CDR3 region has 15 residues. Germline values: CDR1 GTSNPN, CDR2 SVGIG (reference sequence). The CDR3 protein is CAWSGNTGTNEKLFF. CDR3 sequence (DNA): TGCGCCTGGAGTGGGAACACGGGAACTAATGAAAAACTGTTTTTT.

J is TRBJ2-7 and V is TRBV18, with 12 bases matching TRBD2. Germline V gene sequence: CDR1 KGHSH, CDR2 LQKENI. The J segment lost 6 bases and the V segment lost 0 bases, leaving 3 bases of the junction unmatched. This CDR3 has 15 residues. The CDR3 loop reads CASSPPGTSGREQYF. For the CDR3, the DNA is TGTGCCAGCTCACCACCAGGGACTAGCGGGCGCGAGCAGTACTTC.

The chain links TRBV5-1 to TRBJ2-5; the D gene is possibly TRBD2 (6 bases). The J call is doubtful: the DNA matches TRBJ2-7 better. The CDR3 runs to 15 residues. Germline-derived CDR1 and CDR2 are SGHRS and YFSETQ. Written as DNA, the CDR3 is TGCGCCAGCAGCTTGGATAGCGGTCGCTCCTACGAGCAGTACTTC. Translated: CASSLDSGRSYEQYF.

The chain is built from TRBV27 and TRBJ2-6; no clear D. Germline V CDR1 and CDR2: MNHEY, SMNVEV (reference sequence). Trimming left V 7 bases short and J 9 bases short, with 13 bases between. The CDR3 runs to 13 residues. The chain's CDR3 is CASTTPPLNVLTF. DNA of the CDR3: TGTGCCAGCACCACTCCCCCCCTCAACGTCCTGACTTTC.

This clone turned up a few times. V and J are TRBV19 and TRBJ2-1; 13 bases are a match to TRBD2. In germline, CDR1 is LNHDA, CDR2 SQIVND (reference sequence). CDR3 length equals 13 residues. Unmatched junction bases numbered 2, after V lost 11 bases and J lost 4 bases. The CDR3 sequence is CARTSGSYNEQFF. DNA of the CDR3: TGTGCCCGGACTAGCGGGAGTTACAATGAGCAGTTCTTC.

The V call is TRBV27, the J call TRBJ1-2, with 12 nucleotides matching TRBD1. Germline V lookup: CDR1 MNHEY, CDR2 SMNVEV (reference sequence). The CDR3 contains 17 residues. V dropped 1 base and J dropped 2; count of bases not matched to a gene: 5. The DNA of the CDR3 is TGTGCCAGCAGTTTATACGGGACAGGGGGCAGAAACTATGGCTACACCTTC. It translates to CASSLYGTGGRNYGYTF.

The chain joins TRBV5-1 to TRBJ1-1; D is ambiguous. CDR3 length: 15 residues. The V gene lost 0 bases and the J gene lost 3 bases, with 12 bases spanning the gap. Looked up from germline, CDR1 is SGHRS and CDR2 is YFSETQ. The CDR3 sequence is CASSLESNLYTEAFF. CDR3 sequence (DNA): TGCGCCAGCAGCTTGGAAAGTAACTTATACACTGAAGCTTTCTTT.

This chain links TRBV2 with TRBJ2-1; D may be TRBD1 (6 bases). The CDR3 sequence is 15 residues long. Germline V CDR1 and CDR2: SNHLY, FYNNEI. V dropped 2 bases and J dropped 2 bases, with 10 bases sitting between them. The CDR3 loop reads CASSEQGRTYNEQFF. The CDR3 nucleotides read TGTGCCAGCAGTGAACAGGGGCGGACCTACAATGAGCAGTTCTTC.

The chain joins TRBV7-8 to TRBJ1-1, with D tentatively TRBD1 (6 bases). Germline V CDR1 and CDR2: SGHVS, FQNEAQ. Trimming took off 4 bases at V and 1 base at J, with 13 bases between the two ends. The CDR3 consists of 15 residues. CDR3 sequence reads: CASSSRSGANTEAFF. The DNA for the CDR3 is TGTGCCAGCAGCTCCAGGTCAGGGGCGAACACTGAAGCTTTCTTT.

This clone was counted a single time. V gene TRBV1 combines with J gene TRBJ2-7; TRBD2 is the table's D call and was not checked against the DNA. TRBV1 is a listed pseudogene. This CDR3 has 10 residues. Here the CDR3 DNA reads TGCACCAGCCACAGAGGGCTCCTAATCTTC. Translated: CTSHRGLLIF.

J is TRBJ1-1 and V is TRBV5-1; TRBD1 matches 8 bases. The CDR3 runs to 18 residues. Per germline, CDR1 SGHRS and CDR2 YFSETQ. Losses at the gene ends were 4 bases for V and 1 base for J; bases not matched to a gene: 15. CDR3 amino acids: CASSRSLPGTGPNTEAFF. The CDR3 nucleotides are TGCGCCAGCAGCCGTTCATTACCCGGGACAGGACCGAACACTGAAGCTTTCTTT.

The CDR3: CASSQTRDRSYEQYF. The CDR3 DNA reads as TGTGCCAGCAGTCAAACCCGGGACAGGTCCTACGAGCAGTACTTC. The J gene is TRBJ2-7, the V gene TRBV25-1, with 8 bases matching TRBD1. The CDR3 runs to 15 residues. Germline values: CDR1 MGHDK, CDR2 SYGVNS. V was pared by 5 bases and J by 1 base, with 7 bases of the junction left unmatched.

V usage is TRBV29-1 and J usage is TRBJ2-1; 10 bases are a match to TRBD2. V lost 0 bases to trimming and J lost 8 bases; unmatched junction nucleotides: 7. This CDR3 has 15 amino acids. Germline lookup yields CDR1 SQVTM and CDR2 ANQGSEA. CDR3 DNA sequence: TGCAGCGTTGAAGATCCCAAAGGACTAGCGGATGAGCAGTTCTTC. This encodes CSVEDPKGLADEQFF.

The CDR3 nucleotides are TGTGCCAGCAGCCAGGCACCTGGGGCCAACGTCCTGACTTTC. Translation gives CASSQAPGANVLTF. The V gene is TRBV5-5, the J gene TRBJ2-6; D gene unclear. This CDR3 is 14 amino acids long. The germline V gene has CDR1 SGHKS and CDR2 YYEKEE (reference sequence). The V end was cut by 4 bases, the J end by 2 bases, with 7 bases between.

The rearrangement joins TRBV27 to TRBJ2-1; 7 nucleotides match TRBD2. The V and J ends lost 0 bases and 7 bases, in that order; junction bases with no gene match: 9. CDR3 length: 16 residues. Germline V gene sequence: CDR1 MNHEY, CDR2 SMNVEV (reference sequence). The DNA of the CDR3 is TGTGCCAGCAGTTTATCGAACAGCCGGGGGGAGAATGAGCAGTTCTTC. Amino acids: CASSLSNSRGENEQFF.

V usage is TRBV6-6 and J usage is TRBJ2-4; D perhaps matches TRBD1 (6 bases). Germline lookup yields CDR1 MNHNY and CDR2 SVGAGI (reference sequence). V was clipped by 6 bases and J by 1 base, with 16 bases between them. The CDR3 loop spans 16 amino acids. As DNA, the CDR3 is TGTGCCAGCAGCCACCGGGTGAGGGGGGCCAAAAACATTCAGTACTTC. Protein: CASSHRVRGAKNIQYF.

The chain employs TRBV5-8 and TRBJ1-6, with 7 bases aligning to TRBD1. The junction had 3 bases not matched to a gene; V was cut back by 0 bases and J by 9 bases. The CDR3 runs to 14 residues. Germline loops: CDR1 SGHTS, CDR2 YDEGEE. CDR3 sequence: CASSLGPGGSPLHF. DNA of the CDR3: TGTGCCAGCAGCTTGGGGCCAGGGGGTTCACCCCTCCACTTT.

The chain couples TRBV5-1 to TRBJ2-7; possible D gene TRBD1, 6 bases. CDR1 is SGHRS, CDR2 YFSETQ, per germline. Trimming took 0 bases from V and 2 from J, leaving 12 bases between them. The CDR3 loop spans 15 amino acids. The CDR3 loop is CASSLAPGQAYEQYF. The CDR3 coding sequence is TGCGCCAGCAGCTTGGCCCCGGGACAAGCCTACGAGCAGTACTTC.

This chain links TRBV6-1 with TRBJ1-3; TRBD1 might be the D (5 bases). Per germline, CDR1 MNHNS and CDR2 SASEGT. V lost 1 base and J lost 7, with 11 bases in between. The CDR3 runs 14 residues. The CDR3 DNA follows: TGTGCCAGCAGTGAAGGGTTTCCAGGGAACACCATATATTTT. Translating it yields CASSEGFPGNTIYF.

V is TRBV6-5 and J is TRBJ2-5, with 12 bases fitting TRBD1. The J segment lost 2 bases and the V segment lost 6 bases, leaving 1 base of the junction unmatched. The CDR3 is made up of 14 amino acids. CDR1 and CDR2 (germline): MNHEY, SVGAGI. The CDR3 DNA reads TGTGCCAGCAGGGGACAGGGGGCTCAAGAGACCCAGTACTTC. As protein: CASRGQGAQETQYF.

This chain uses TRBV29-1 with TRBJ2-3, with 7 nucleotides matching TRBD2. This CDR3 has 14 amino acids. Trimming removed 3 bases from V and 0 bases from J; junction bases left unmatched: 3. The germline V gene has CDR1 SQVTM and CDR2 ANQGSEA. The CDR3 DNA follows: TGCAGCGTTGACCCAGCGGGAAGCACAGATACGCAGTATTTT. It is translated as CSVDPAGSTDTQYF.

The chain employs TRBV6-1 and TRBJ1-4; D remains unclear. The germline V gene encodes CDR1 MNHNS and CDR2 SASEGT. The CDR3 loop spans 15 amino acids. Trimming cost V 2 bases and J 3 bases, with 10 bases left between them. In DNA, the CDR3 is TGTGCCAGCAGTGAAACAAGTCTTTCTAATGAAAAACTGTTTTTT. This translates into CASSETSLSNEKLFF.